Presented here are 15 T cell receptor beta chains from one specimen sequenced in a study of blood T cell repertoires in COVID-19. Method: immunoSEQ multiplex PCR; TCRdb's copy keeps in-frame clones and lacks some. The sample contains about 210,000 clones, over 75% of which appear only once. The source material was PBMCs or T cells enriched from blood (not recorded which). All receptors come from a man younger than 40 in a cohort exposed to, infected with or recovered from COVID-19 (not recorded which).

The chain links TRBV6-5 to TRBJ1-5; a possible D gene is TRBD1 (6 bases). Germline CDR1 and CDR2: MNHEY and SVGAGI. The CDR3 covers 14 residues. Trimming left V 6 bases short and J 7 bases short, with 16 bases between. The CDR3 protein is CASSVTGGGQPQHF. The DNA of the CDR3 is TGTGCCAGCAGCGTGACAGGTGGGGGACAGCCCCAGCATTTT.

The V gene is TRBV11-2, the J gene TRBJ2-5, with a tentative D call TRBD1 (5 bases). The V and J ends lost 0 bases and 5 bases respectively, with 16 bases between them. The CDR3 runs to 16 residues. Germline assignment: CDR1 SGHAT and CDR2 FQNNGV. The CDR3 sequence is CASSLEVRFQGETQYF. As DNA, the CDR3 is TGTGCCAGCAGCTTAGAGGTTAGGTTCCAGGGCGAGACCCAGTACTTC.

V and J are TRBV10-1 and TRBJ1-1, with D unclear. Germline assignment: CDR1 WNHNN and CDR2 SYGVQD (reference sequence). V was shortened by 6 bases and J by 2 bases, with 10 bases between the two germline ends. The CDR3 runs to 13 residues. The CDR3 DNA sequence: TGCGCCAGCAGCCTAGACCTAAACACTGAAGCTTTCTTT. Translated: CASSLDLNTEAFF.

The J gene is TRBJ2-7, the V gene TRBV11-2, with TRBD2 matching over 11 bases. CDR1 is SGHAT, CDR2 FQNNGV, per germline. The CDR3 loop spans 15 amino acids. V shed 4 bases, J shed 1 base, and the junction held 3 bases outside the gene matches. The CDR3 DNA sequence: TGTGCCAGCAGCTCTATAGCGGGAGGGTCCTACGAGCAGTACTTC. Encoded protein: CASSSIAGGSYEQYF.

The chain links TRBV28 to TRBJ2-1; 8 bases agree with TRBD1. Germline CDR1 and CDR2: MDHEN and SYDVKM. The CDR3 has 14 residues. V lost 10 bases to trimming and J lost 3 bases; unmatched junction nucleotides: 8. Here the CDR3 DNA reads TGTGCCACTACCAGGGGGCTAAGCTACAATGAGCAGTTCTTC. It encodes CATTRGLSYNEQFF.

This chain connects TRBV4-3 to TRBJ2-1; 8 positions agree with TRBD2. V lost 0 bases, J lost 0 bases, and 13 bases stayed unmatched. Per germline, CDR1 LGHNA and CDR2 YSLEER. This CDR3 is built from 20 residues. CDR3 loop: CASSQELDRLAISSYNEQFF. CDR3 nucleotides: TGCGCCAGCAGCCAAGAATTGGATAGACTAGCGATTAGCTCCTACAATGAGCAGTTCTTC.

The chain links TRBV27 to TRBJ2-3; perhaps TRBD1 as D (7 bases). The CDR3 contains 14 residues. CDR1 and CDR2 from the germline V gene are MNHEY and SMNVEV (reference sequence). V lost 5 bases and J 2 bases, leaving 11 bases between the germline ends. CDR3 nucleotide sequence: TGTGCCAGCAGTACAGGGGACTCCACAGATACGCAGTATTTT. It encodes CASSTGDSTDTQYF.

V usage is TRBV28 and J usage is TRBJ2-1, with D possibly TRBD1 on 5 matching bases. The V gene's germline CDR1 is MDHEN and CDR2 SYDVKM. There are 17 residues in the CDR3. The V end lost 3 bases, the J end lost 6 bases, and 21 bases lay between the germline ends. The CDR3 sequence: CASSLAIGATPSNEQFF. CDR3 bases: TGTGCCAGCAGTTTGGCTATAGGGGCGACTCCCTCCAATGAGCAGTTCTTC.

This rearrangement joins TRBV20-1 to TRBJ1-4, with D unclear. Germline V gives CDR1 DFQATT, CDR2 SNEGSKA (reference sequence). CDR3 length equals 13 residues. V lost 3 bases to trimming and J lost 7 bases, with 12 bases between them. DNA of the CDR3: TGCAGTGCTAGTATGGGTCGGGGTGAAAAACTGTTTTTT. This sequence encodes CSASMGRGEKLFF.

This clone was picked up one time. At one end, the junction sequence differs from germline, possibly due to a read error. This sequence joins TRBV11-1 and TRBJ2-5; 9 bases map to TRBD2. The germline CDR1 and CDR2 sequences are SGHAT and FQDESV (reference sequence). The CDR3 is 15 amino acids. This CDR3 is CASSHRTSAKEAQYF. CDR3 nucleotides: TGTGCCAGCAGCCACCGGACTAGCGCAAAAGAGGCCCAGTACTTC.

V gene TRBV21-1 combines with J gene TRBJ1-5; no DNA check was done on the table's D call, TRBD1. TRBV21-1 is a listed pseudogene. The length of the CDR3 is 15 residues. CDR3 bases: TGTGCCAGCAGCAAGGGGACAGGGCTCAATCAGCCCCAGCATTTT. The encoded protein is CASSKGTGLNQPQHF.

The rearrangement uses TRBV29-1 and TRBJ2-4, with 9 bases identical to TRBD1. V shed 8 bases, J shed 1 base, and the junction held 9 bases outside the gene matches. The CDR3 sequence is 15 residues long. Germline-derived CDR1 and CDR2 are SQVTM and ANQGSEA. The CDR3 region has the DNA TGCAGCTTCTCCTACAGGGGGCAGGCCAAAAACATTCAGTACTTC. As protein: CSFSYRGQAKNIQYF.

J is TRBJ1-3 and V is TRBV7-8; D possibly corresponds to TRBD1 (5 bases). Per germline, CDR1 SGHVS and CDR2 FQNEAQ. CDR3 length: 18 amino acids. Trimming cost V 2 bases and J 0 bases, with 17 bases left between them. The CDR3 is CASSLLTPTVSSGNTIYF. CDR3 nucleotides: TGTGCCAGCAGCTTACTAACCCCGACAGTGTCCTCTGGAAACACCATATATTTT. The full variable domain, with the rest looked up from reference TRBV7-8 and TRBJ1-3, is GAGVSQSPRYKVAKRGQDVALRCDPISGHVSLFWYQQALGQGPEFLTYFQNEAQLDKSGLPSDRFFAERPEGSVSTLKIQRTQQEDSAVYLCASSLLTPTVSSGNTIYFGEGSWLTVV.

The rearrangement uses TRBV24-1 and TRBJ2-4; 9 bases are a match to TRBD2. Germline CDR1 is KGHDR and CDR2 is SFDVKD. The CDR3 loop spans 13 amino acids. J was trimmed by 6 bases and V by 9 bases; bases with no gene match: 5. The CDR3 DNA follows: TGTGCCACCGCCGGGACTAGCTCAAACATTCAGTACTTC. This sequence encodes CATAGTSSNIQYF.

The chain has TRBV4-3 and TRBJ2-2, with 7 bases aligning to TRBD1. Germline CDR1 and CDR2: LGHNA and YSLEER. This CDR3 comprises 17 residues. V trimming: 2 bases; J trimming: 8 bases; junction bases outside the gene matches: 14. The CDR3 protein is CASSQNRVEGASGELFF. CDR3 bases: TGCGCCAGCAGCCAAAACAGGGTCGAGGGGGCATCAGGGGAGCTGTTTTTT.